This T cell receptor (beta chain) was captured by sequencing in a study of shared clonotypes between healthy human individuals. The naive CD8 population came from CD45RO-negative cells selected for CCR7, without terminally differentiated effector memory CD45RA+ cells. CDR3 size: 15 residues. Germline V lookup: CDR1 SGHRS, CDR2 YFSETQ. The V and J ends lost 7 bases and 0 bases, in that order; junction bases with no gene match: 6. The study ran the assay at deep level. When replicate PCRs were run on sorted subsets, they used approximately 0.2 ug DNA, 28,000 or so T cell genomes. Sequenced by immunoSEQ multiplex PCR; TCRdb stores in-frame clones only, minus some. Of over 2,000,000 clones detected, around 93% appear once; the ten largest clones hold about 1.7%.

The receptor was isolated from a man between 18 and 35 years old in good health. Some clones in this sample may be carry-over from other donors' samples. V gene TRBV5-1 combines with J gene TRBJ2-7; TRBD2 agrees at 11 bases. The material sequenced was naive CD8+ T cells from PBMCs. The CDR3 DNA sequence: TGCGCCAGCGGAGTGACTAGCGGGAACTCCTACGAGCAGTACTTC. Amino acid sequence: CASGVTSGNSYEQYF.